The 10 T cell receptor beta chains listed next were all sequenced from one sample in a study of beta chain features in type 1 diabetes. The whole isolated RNA underwent reverse transcription, so sequencing captured expressed TCRB transcripts. The repertoire was sequenced with immunoSEQ multiplex PCR; TCRdb's copy has only in-frame clones and lacks some. The data show hundreds of thousands of clones, 10% to 15% seen once. The sample was naive CD4+ T cells from blood. The receptors were sampled from a man aged 18 to 35 in good health.

This clone was seen only a few times. The V gene is TRBV28, the J gene TRBJ2-7, with 12 bases identical to TRBD2. Trimming took 6 bases from V and 6 from J; bases not matched to a gene: 6. The CDR3 covers 14 residues. Germline V gene lookup returns CDR1 MDHEN and CDR2 SYDVKM. The CDR3 bases are TGTGCCAGCAGGGGGACTAGCGGGTCCCTCGAGCAGTACTTC. Protein: CASRGTSGSLEQYF.

This clone was seen a few times. The chain joins TRBV27 to TRBJ1-5; 7 positions agree with TRBD1. The junction had 7 bases not matched to a gene; V was cut back by 5 bases and J by 6 bases. CDR1 is MNHEY and CDR2 is SMNVEV in the germline V gene (reference sequence). This CDR3 is built from 14 residues. CDR3 protein: CASSRSQGVQPQHF. DNA for the CDR3: TGTGCCAGCAGTAGGAGCCAGGGGGTTCAGCCCCAGCATTTT.

This clone was counted a few times. This sequence joins TRBV30 and TRBJ1-1; D uncertain. V was cut by 4 bases and J by 0 bases, with 12 bases left in between. This CDR3 region has 14 residues. Germline CDR1 is GTSNPN and CDR2 is SVGIG (reference sequence). CDR3 DNA: TGTGCCTGGACGAACCCAGCGGTGAACACTGAAGCTTTCTTT. Protein: CAWTNPAVNTEAFF.

V usage is TRBV5-1 and J usage is TRBJ2-3, with D possibly TRBD1 on 6 matching bases. Germline lookup yields CDR1 SGHRS and CDR2 YFSETQ. This CDR3 is built from 15 residues. V gave up 7 bases and J gave up 2 bases, with 17 bases separating them. The CDR3 here is CASGRLGHYTDTQYF. The CDR3 DNA reads as TGCGCCAGCGGTCGTTTGGGACACTACACAGATACGCAGTATTTT.

The chain uses TRBV9 and TRBJ2-7; 9 bases align to TRBD1. This CDR3 has 14 residues. Trimming took 3 bases from V and 9 from J; bases not matched to a gene: 10. Germline-derived CDR1 and CDR2 are SGDLS and YYNGEE. The CDR3 region is CASSASTGGLSQYF. The CDR3 DNA follows: TGTGCCAGCAGCGCTTCGACAGGGGGGCTGTCGCAGTACTTC.

V usage is TRBV5-4 and J usage is TRBJ2-7, with D possibly being TRBD2 (5 bases). The CDR3 is 14 residues long. V was cut by 0 bases and J by 7 bases, with 14 bases left in between. Germline V gene sequence: CDR1 SGHNT, CDR2 YYREEE (reference sequence). CDR3 sequence: CASSLDRGSKEQYF. The CDR3 region has the DNA TGTGCCAGCAGCTTGGATCGGGGTAGTAAGGAGCAGTACTTC.

V and J are TRBV14 and TRBJ1-1; possibly TRBD1 for D (6 bases). The CDR3 is 15 amino acids. Germline values: CDR1 SGHDN, CDR2 FVKESK. Trimming removed 1 base at V and 3 bases at J, with 12 bases between. Here the CDR3 reads CASSQVFPGDTEAFF. CDR3 nucleotide sequence: TGTGCCAGCAGCCAAGTATTCCCAGGGGACACTGAAGCTTTCTTT.

This clone was recorded a few times. The chain combines TRBV28 with TRBJ2-4; 7 bases agree with TRBD1. The V segment lost 10 bases and the J segment 11 bases; nucleotides outside the gene matches: 5. This CDR3 is built from 10 residues. The V gene's germline CDR1 is MDHEN and CDR2 SYDVKM. The CDR3 region is CATRGTVQYF. The DNA of the CDR3 is TGTGCCACTAGGGGGACAGTTCAGTACTTC. The variable domain in full, with the rest retrieved from reference TRBV28 and TRBJ2-4, is DVKVTQSSRYLVKRTGEKVFLECVQDMDHENMFWYRQDPGLGLRLIYFSYDVKMKEKGDIPEGYSVSREKKERFSLILESASTNQTSMYLCATRGTVQYFGAGTRLSVL.

The sample holds a few counts of this clone. The chain has TRBV28 and TRBJ2-7; TRBD1 matches at 9 bases. With V trimmed by 7 bases and J by 2 bases, 9 bases remained unmatched. Germline V CDR1 and CDR2: MDHEN, SYDVKM. The CDR3 contains 15 residues. The CDR3 spells CASKPGTGIAYEQYF. CDR3 coding DNA: TGTGCCAGCAAACCCGGGACAGGGATAGCCTACGAGCAGTACTTC.

This clone has more than one count but fewer than ten. V and J are TRBV10-3 and TRBJ2-5, with TRBD1 matching over 10 bases. The CDR3 length is 15 residues. Germline trimming cut 6 bases from V and 2 bases from J; bases unmatched to any gene: 6. Germline assignment: CDR1 ENHRY and CDR2 SYGVKD. CDR3 coding DNA: TGTGCCATCAGCGACGGGACAGGGGATCAAGAGACCCAGTACTTC. Its protein is CAISDGTGDQETQYF.